Below are 15 T cell receptor beta chains sequenced from a single sample in a study of untreated major depressive disorder. Study findings and constraints: TRBV05-01 (Vbeta 5.1) usage was higher in CD4+ T cells of depressed patients than controls.

Sequencing was performed with immunoSEQ multiplex PCR; in TCRdb, only in-frame clones are kept and a portion is missing. Here the sample spans more than 25,000 clones, approximately 90% being singletons. These receptors have no identified antigens. Sequencing used CD4+ T cells from PBMCs. These receptor sequences come from a woman in her twenties or thirties with major depressive disorder.

The chain combines TRBV9 with TRBJ1-2; D gene uncertain. This CDR3 is 15 amino acids long. V was trimmed by 0 bases and J by 6 bases, leaving 15 bases between them. Germline values: CDR1 SGDLS, CDR2 YYNGEE. The CDR3 DNA follows: TGTGCCAGCAGCGTAGACATGGGATTCGGCAATGGCTACACCTTC. It yields the protein CASSVDMGFGNGYTF.

This chain connects TRBV6-5 to TRBJ2-3; D is perhaps TRBD2 (6 bases). CDR3 length: 13 amino acids. Trimming removed 5 bases from V and 6 bases from J, with 12 bases in between. Germline-derived CDR1 and CDR2 are MNHEY and SVGAGI. The CDR3 nucleotides are TGTGCCAGCAGTCCCGGGGGAGGTGATACGCAGTATTTT. Translating gives CASSPGGGDTQYF.

This clone was observed once. The chain uses TRBV5-1 and TRBJ1-6; the D gene is possibly TRBD1 (6 bases). The CDR3 is 16 residues long. V lost 0 bases and J 7 bases, leaving 14 bases between the germline ends. Germline V CDR1 and CDR2: SGHRS, YFSETQ. CDR3 protein: CASSLEPGHSNSPLHF. The CDR3 DNA sequence: TGCGCCAGCAGCTTGGAACCGGGACACTCCAATTCACCCCTCCACTTT.

V gene TRBV15 combines with J gene TRBJ2-4, with 7 bases aligning to TRBD2. Germline V gene sequence: CDR1 LNHNV, CDR2 YYDKDF (reference sequence). The CDR3 runs to 14 residues. The trim removed 5 bases at V and 6 bases at J, leaving 7 bases unmatched. Here the CDR3 DNA reads TGTGCCACCAGCGGGGGGGGAGCGGCAAACATTCAGTACTTC. It yields the protein CATSGGGAANIQYF.

J is TRBJ1-2 and V is TRBV7-9, with 10 bases lining up with TRBD1. Germline loops: CDR1 SEHNR, CDR2 FQNEAQ (reference sequence). J lost 8 bases, V lost 4 bases, and 16 bases had no gene match. CDR3 size: 17 residues. The CDR3 nucleotides read TGTGCCAGCAGCTCCCGGGGACAGGGGTCCCAAGGGGGCGGCTACACCTTC. Residues: CASSSRGQGSQGGGYTF.

This rearrangement joins TRBV2 to TRBJ1-6; D is ambiguous. The germline CDR1 and CDR2 sequences are SNHLY and FYNNEI. The CDR3 totals 13 residues. V lost 6 bases, J lost 10 bases, and 13 bases lay in between. The CDR3 bases are TGTGCCAGCAGATACCTACAAGGATCACCCCTCCACTTT. This codes for CASRYLQGSPLHF.

The chain has TRBV4-2 and TRBJ2-1, with 8 bases fitting TRBD2. Per germline, CDR1 LGHNA and CDR2 YNFKEQ. The CDR3 totals 16 residues. V dropped 3 bases and J dropped 8; count of bases not matched to a gene: 12. CDR3 amino acids: CASSHPSGLAGHEQFF. For the CDR3, the DNA is TGTGCCAGCAGCCACCCCTCCGGGCTAGCGGGCCATGAGCAGTTCTTC.

The gene calls are TRBV5-1 and TRBJ2-7; D possibly corresponds to TRBD1 (6 bases). V lost 5 bases and J 4 bases, leaving 13 bases between the germline ends. CDR1 SGHRS and CDR2 YFSETQ come from the germline V gene. The CDR3 consists of 13 residues. CDR3 protein: CASSSSGQYEQYF. The DNA of the CDR3 is TGCGCCAGCAGTTCCTCAGGACAGTACGAGCAGTACTTC.

The V gene is TRBV5-1, the J gene TRBJ2-7, with D uncertain. The CDR3 extends over 14 amino acids. V was pared by 2 bases and J by 2 bases, with 11 bases between. Looked up from germline, CDR1 is SGHRS and CDR2 is YFSETQ. CDR3 DNA sequence: TGCGCCAGCAGCTTAAGTCGGGCAGCCTACGAGCAGTACTTC. This encodes CASSLSRAAYEQYF.

The rearrangement uses TRBV6-5 and TRBJ2-6; D uncertain. CDR1 and CDR2 from the germline V gene are MNHEY and SVGAGI. V lost 6 bases and J 4 bases, leaving 7 bases between the germline ends. The CDR3 contains 13 residues. CDR3 sequence reads: CASSPPGANVLTF. The CDR3 DNA reads as TGTGCCAGCAGCCCCCCCGGGGCCAACGTCCTGACTTTC.

The CDR3 is CASSSTGNTEAFF. For the CDR3, the DNA is TGTGCCAGCAGCTCGACAGGGAACACTGAAGCTTTCTTT. This sequence joins TRBV7-8 and TRBJ1-1, with a weak D call TRBD1 (6 bases). CDR3 size: 13 residues. CDR1 and CDR2 from the germline V gene are SGHVS and FQNEAQ. Trimming removed 4 bases at V and 1 base at J, with 7 bases between.

The J gene is TRBJ2-3, the V gene TRBV6-6; no firm D call. There are 13 residues in the CDR3. Germline assignment: CDR1 MNHNY and CDR2 SVGAGI (reference sequence). V dropped 9 bases and J dropped 0 bases, with 10 bases sitting between them. CDR3: CASNSASTDTQYF. In DNA, the CDR3 is TGTGCCAGTAACAGCGCTAGCACAGATACGCAGTATTTT.

This clone was counted once. The genes are TRBV6-5 and TRBJ2-2, with D uncertain. The germline gives CDR1 MNHEY, CDR2 SVGAGI. Between the trimmed V and J ends, which lost 8 bases and 5 bases, there was a span of 9 bases. This CDR3 comprises 12 residues. CDR3 sequence reads: CASSRSTGELFF. The CDR3 nucleotides are TGTGCCAGCTCTAGAAGTACCGGGGAGCTGTTTTTT.

The genes are TRBV28 and TRBJ1-2; the D gene is possibly TRBD1 (5 bases). The CDR3 runs 13 residues. V shed 5 bases and J shed 4 bases, with 11 bases lying between them. Germline CDR1 and CDR2: MDHEN and SYDVKM. This CDR3 is CASSLDSRYGYTF. CDR3 nucleotides: TGTGCCAGCAGTCTAGACAGCCGCTATGGCTACACCTTC.

The chain employs TRBV7-2 and TRBJ2-3; no firm D call. V lost 2 bases, J lost 1 base, and 10 bases lay in between. The CDR3 is 15 residues long. The V gene's germline CDR1 is SGHTA and CDR2 FQGNSA. In nucleotides, the CDR3 is TGTGCCAGCAGCTTAAGAAGCTTTGGCACAGATACGCAGTATTTT. Translating gives CASSLRSFGTDTQYF.